The T cell receptor (beta chain) described here comes from a study of OX40 agonist ivuxolimab in advanced cancers. Clones were sequenced by immunoSEQ multiplex PCR, and TCRdb holds only the in-frame ones, with some missing. The sample lists about 47,000 clones, around nine tenths seen once, with less than 8% in the top ten. This CDR3 is 14 amino acids long. J lost 4 bases, V lost 4 bases, and 5 bases had no gene match. In germline, CDR1 is SQVTM, CDR2 ANQGSEA. As regards this clone: What it binds is not known.

Points from the study as a whole: Averaged across samples, CD8+ T cells carried more expanded clones than CD4+ did. By week 6 at 0.1 to 3.0 mg/kg, blood CD4+ and CD8+ T cells had expanded clonally.

Blood sampling was done at baseline, cycle 4 day 1, and cycle 7 day 1. The receptor was isolated from an adult with an advanced solid tumor such as melanoma, head and neck, liver or kidney cancer. The chain carries TRBV29-1 and TRBJ2-2; TRBD1 matches at 8 bases. Sample: CD4+ or CD8+ T cells sorted from blood, taken in a trial of the OX40 agonist ivuxolimab. The CDR3 region is CSVARQGTTGELFF. The CDR3 coding sequence is TGCAGCGTTGCGAGACAGGGGACCACCGGGGAGCTGTTTTTT.